This TCR beta chain was profiled in a study of CD8+ T cells in alopecia areata. CD4, CD8alpha, NKG2D, NKG2ACE and other markers guided sorting of pooled cutaneous lymph node cells. Reverse transcribed after extraction, RNA yielded cDNA as the sequencing template. Sequenced by immunoSEQ multiplex PCR; TCRdb stores in-frame clones only, minus some. The sample gives roughly 260,000 clones, none seen only once, and the top ten clones hold 1.2%. The V gene's germline CDR1 is NSQYPW and CDR2 LRSPGD (reference sequence). This CDR3 has 14 residues. This clone was recorded a few times. All gene names here are mouse names. Read coverage stops 4 residues before the CDR3 terminus; the germline J gene supplies the remainder. The same CDR3 also results from other DNA sequences found in this sample.

This clonotype originated in a C3H/HeJ mouse with alopecia areata. For this strain, the MHC haplotype corresponds to H2-k. Sequencing was performed on CD4+ T cells sorted from a lymph node. The V gene is TRBV1, the J gene TRBJ2-5; 9 nucleotides line up with TRBD1. The part of the CDR3 DNA that was read is TGCACCTGCAGTGTGGGACAGGGTAAAGAC. The encoded protein is CTCSVGQGKD. The CDR3 in full is CTCSVGQGKDTQYF.